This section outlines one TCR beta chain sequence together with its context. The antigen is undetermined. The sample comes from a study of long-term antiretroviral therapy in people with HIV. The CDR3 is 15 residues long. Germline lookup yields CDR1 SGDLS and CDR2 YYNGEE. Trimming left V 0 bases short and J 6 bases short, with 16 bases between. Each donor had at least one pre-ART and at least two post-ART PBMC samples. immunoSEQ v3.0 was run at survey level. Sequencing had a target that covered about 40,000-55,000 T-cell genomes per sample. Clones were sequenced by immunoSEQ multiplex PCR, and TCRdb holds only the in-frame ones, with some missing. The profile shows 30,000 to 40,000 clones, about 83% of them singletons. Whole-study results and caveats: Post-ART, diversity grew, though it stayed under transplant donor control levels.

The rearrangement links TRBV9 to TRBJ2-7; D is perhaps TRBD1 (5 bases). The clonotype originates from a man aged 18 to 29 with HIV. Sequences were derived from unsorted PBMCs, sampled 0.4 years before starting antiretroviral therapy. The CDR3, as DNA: TGTGCCAGCAGCGTAGTGGCAGGGTTAGTAGCCGAGCAGTACTTC. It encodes CASSVVAGLVAEQYF.